The clone carrying this TCR beta chain was counted only a few times. Its matching antigen is unknown. This entry comes from a study of identical twins. CDR1 is SGHAT, CDR2 FQNNGV, per germline. V was pared by 2 bases and J by 0 bases, with 11 bases between. The CDR3 is 17 amino acids. Study-level results: Out-of-frame alpha sequences common to twins exhibited a surplus of low generation probability. Instead of following the same donors, the conclusions were based on cross-sectional statistical analysis.

The authors used template switching to add a universal primer site and gave cDNA unique molecular identifiers. One entry per CDR3 protein results from TCRdb running MiXCR on the 5' RACE reads. The table lists a few hundred thousand distinct CDR3 sequences, approximately 17% of them singletons. The receptor was derived from a man over 45 in good health. The V and J genes are TRBV11-2 and TRBJ2-6; D uncertain. The sample consisted of naive T cells sorted from blood. Here the CDR3 reads CASSLTQLNSGANVLTF. The CDR3 DNA is TGTGCCAGCAGCTTAACACAGCTCAACTCTGGGGCCAACGTCCTGACTTTC.